The 11 T cell receptor beta chains presented below share a single source sample, sequenced in a study of T cells in Graves' hyperthyroidism and ophthalmopathy (dated by TCRdb to about 2019). The library was prepared using multiplex PCR. Sequencing relied on an Illumina HiSeq 2000. The TCR beta CDR3 regions were amplified from the RNA transcripts. The first round of RT-PCR for the TCR CDR3 was performed with the HTBI primer set and the Qiagen OneStep RT-PCR kit. In-frame beta chains were kept once TCRdb had trimmed the public reads at Q25 with fastp and called clones with MiXCR. When rows share a CDR3 protein, they turn into one entry using the most common DNA and genes. This sample holds 640,000 or so distinct CDR3 sequences; approximately 15% were observed only once. The top ten clones comprise roughly 7.7% of the sample. Sequencing was performed on blood. All receptors come from a woman aged 18-29 years with Graves' ophthalmopathy.

The rearrangement joins TRBV27 to TRBJ2-3; no definite D call. Trimming cost V 6 bases and J 3 bases, with 16 bases left between them. The CDR3 is 15 residues long. Germline-derived CDR1 and CDR2 are MNHEY and SMNVEV (reference sequence). The CDR3 loop is CASSPKKKRTDTQYF. CDR3 in DNA: TGTGCCAGCAGCCCAAAAAAAAAAAGGACAGATACGCAGTATTTT.

The chain employs TRBV10-3 and TRBJ2-1, with D unclear. The germline V and J ends were trimmed by 4 bases and 0 bases, with 10 bases remaining between them. Germline lookup yields CDR1 ENHRY and CDR2 SYGVKD. The CDR3 totals 15 residues. CDR3 bases: TGTGCCATCAGTGGGGCGGAGAGCTCCTACAATGAGCAGTTCTTC. It encodes CAISGAESSYNEQFF.

This clonotype was seen at least ten times. J is TRBJ2-5 and V is TRBV5-4; D remains unclear. CDR1 SGHNT and CDR2 YYREEE come from the germline V gene (reference sequence). The CDR3 has 16 residues. V lost 0 bases and J lost 2, with 14 bases in between. The CDR3 reads CASSLVLPSLQETQYF. The CDR3 DNA is TGTGCCAGCAGCTTGGTTCTCCCGTCACTTCAAGAGACCCAGTACTTC. Supplemented by reference TRBV5-4 and TRBJ2-5, the full variable domain reads ETGVTQSPTHLIKTRGQQVTLRCSSQSGHNTVSWYQQALGQGPQFIFQYYREEENGRGNFPPRFSGLQFPNYSSELNVNALELDDSALYLCASSLVLPSLQETQYFGPGTRLLVL.

This clonotype has a count of ten or more. The V call is TRBV10-3, the J call TRBJ2-1; TRBD1 is a possible D gene (6 bases). This CDR3 spans 15 amino acids. CDR1 and CDR2 (germline): ENHRY, SYGVKD. V was cut by 5 bases and J by 3 bases, with 14 bases left in between. This CDR3 reads CAISLQGLDYNEQFF. The CDR3 DNA is TGTGCCATCAGTTTACAGGGCCTAGACTACAATGAGCAGTTCTTC.

Many counts were recorded for this clonotype. The chain carries TRBV2 and TRBJ1-1; D is undetermined. Per the germline V gene, CDR1 is SNHLY and CDR2 is FYNNEI. Trimming left V 2 bases short and J 10 bases short, with 11 bases between. CDR3 length: 12 residues. In nucleotides, the CDR3 is TGTGCCAGCAGTGAACGGTTGCAGCTAGCTTTCTTT. This codes for CASSERLQLAFF.

On this clonotype itself: A much larger clonotype is one base distant, so this may be a read error. J is TRBJ2-3 and V is TRBV28, with D perhaps matching TRBD1 (5 bases). Germline CDR1 MDHEN, CDR2 SYDVKM. The CDR3 contains 13 residues. The CDR3 DNA follows: TGTGCCAGCAGTTCCTATAGCACAGGTACGCAGTATTTT. Its translation is CASSSYSTGTQYF.

This clonotype was found many times. The V gene is TRBV7-9, the J gene TRBJ2-5; D gene uncertain. Germline V gene lookup returns CDR1 SEHNR and CDR2 FQNEAQ (reference sequence). This CDR3 is built from 14 residues. Trimming took off 1 base at V and 3 bases at J, with 9 bases between the two ends. CDR3: CASSLVGSKETQYF. The CDR3 DNA sequence: TGTGCCAGCAGCTTAGTAGGCAGCAAAGAGACCCAGTACTTC.

The rearrangement joins TRBV27 to TRBJ1-1, with D possibly being TRBD1 (6 bases). The germline V gene encodes CDR1 MNHEY and CDR2 SMNVEV (reference sequence). CDR3 length: 11 residues. Trimming took off 6 bases at V and 7 bases at J, with 9 bases between the two ends. CDR3 sequence reads: CASRGASEAFF. CDR3 DNA: TGTGCCAGCAGGGGGGCGAGTGAAGCTTTCTTT.

This clonotype was found a few times. The rearrangement uses TRBV7-9 and TRBJ2-5, with 8 bases aligning to TRBD2. J lost 4 bases, V lost 5 bases, and 15 bases had no gene match. The CDR3 extends over 17 amino acids. The germline V gene has CDR1 SEHNR and CDR2 FQNEAQ (reference sequence). In DNA form, the CDR3 reads TGTGCCAGCAGCCCGGGACTAGTGACTAGTGTGCCAGAGACCCAGTACTTC. Protein sequence: CASSPGLVTSVPETQYF.

The chain joins TRBV5-1 to TRBJ2-2, with 8 bases identical to TRBD1. Germline CDR1 is SGHRS and CDR2 is YFSETQ. This CDR3 has 16 amino acids. J gave up 1 base and V 0 bases, and 2 bases lay outside the gene matches. Here the CDR3 reads CASSLEGTGNTGELFF. In DNA, the CDR3 is TGCGCCAGCAGCTTGGAGGGGACAGGGAACACCGGGGAGCTGTTTTTT.

This clonotype was picked up many times. CDR3 sequence: CASSPPGHGTYEQYF. CDR3 DNA: TGTGCCAGCTCACCACCGGGACACGGTACCTACGAGCAGTACTTC. The rearrangement uses TRBV18 and TRBJ2-7; D perhaps matches TRBD1 (6 bases). This CDR3 spans 15 amino acids. The germline V gene has CDR1 KGHSH and CDR2 LQKENI. V gave up 0 bases and J gave up 2 bases, with 11 bases separating them.